These 20 T cell receptor beta chains originate from one sample sequenced in a study of shared clonotypes between healthy human individuals. The assay was immunoSEQ multiplex PCR, and TCRdb's table has in-frame clones only and misses some. Of about 2.4 million clones in the sample, roughly 93% are singletons; the top ten hold roughly 0.39%. The material sequenced was naive CD4+ T cells from PBMCs. Subset defined: CD45RA+ positively selected. The receptors derive from a man younger than 35 in good health. Some clones in this sample may be carry-over from other donors' samples.

The gene calls are TRBV2 and TRBJ2-4; TRBD2 matches 13 bases. The CDR3 length is 14 residues. The J segment lost 7 bases and the V segment lost 3 bases, leaving 0 bases of the junction unmatched. Germline V CDR1 and CDR2: SNHLY, FYNNEI. In DNA, the CDR3 is TGTGCCAGCAGTGAGGGACTAGCGGGGAACATTCAGTACTTC. Residues: CASSEGLAGNIQYF. The full variable domain, with the rest looked up from reference TRBV2 and TRBJ2-4, is EPEVTQTPSHQVTQMGQEVILRCVPISNHLYFYWYRQILGQKVEFLVSFYNNEISEKSEIFDDQFSVERPDGSNFTLKIRSTKLEDSAMYFCASSEGLAGNIQYFGAGTRLSVL.

The gene calls are TRBV4-2 and TRBJ2-5; D perhaps matches TRBD2 (6 bases). V was shortened by 3 bases and J by 0 bases, with 17 bases between the two germline ends. The germline gives CDR1 LGHNA, CDR2 YNFKEQ. The CDR3 is 17 residues long. In DNA, the CDR3 is TGTGCCAGCAGCCAGGTTCCGGGACTTCCGTACCAAGAGACCCAGTACTTC. Its translation is CASSQVPGLPYQETQYF.

The chain combines TRBV6-1 with TRBJ2-7; tentative D call: TRBD1 (5 bases). The ends were cut back, 2 bases at V and 3 bases at J, with 11 bases in the middle. Per the germline V gene, CDR1 is MNHNS and CDR2 is SASEGT. The CDR3 spans 14 residues. In DNA form, the CDR3 reads TGTGCCAGCAGTGAAAGGGGTGGACACTACGAGCAGTACTTC. This encodes CASSERGGHYEQYF.

The chain links TRBV5-1 to TRBJ1-3; maybe TRBD1 (5 bases). The germline V gene has CDR1 SGHRS and CDR2 YFSETQ. The CDR3 runs to 15 residues. The ends were cut back, 4 bases at V and 1 base at J, with 12 bases in the middle. CDR3 protein: CASSPGADSGNTIYF. The CDR3 DNA sequence: TGCGCCAGCAGCCCCGGGGCCGATTCTGGAAACACCATATATTTT.

The CDR3 DNA is TGCGCCAGCAGCCCCCTCGGGTCCTCCTTAAATGGCTACACCTTC. Translated, it gives CASSPLGSSLNGYTF. The rearrangement uses TRBV5-1 and TRBJ1-2; D ambiguous. V dropped 4 bases and J dropped 6 bases, with 19 bases sitting between them. CDR3 length equals 15 residues. Per germline, CDR1 SGHRS and CDR2 YFSETQ.

This sequence joins TRBV19 and TRBJ2-1; 9 bases match TRBD2. Germline assignment: CDR1 LNHDA and CDR2 SQIVND (reference sequence). J was trimmed by 0 bases and V by 8 bases; bases with no gene match: 17. The CDR3 length is 19 residues. The CDR3 DNA sequence: TGTGCCAGTCTCGAATCGGCGGGAGGGTCCCTCTTCTCCTACAATGAGCAGTTCTTC. Translated: CASLESAGGSLFSYNEQFF.

This rearrangement joins TRBV7-2 to TRBJ1-6; 7 nucleotides match TRBD1. CDR3 size: 14 residues. Germline loops: CDR1 SGHTA, CDR2 FQGNSA. With 4 bases clipped from V and 12 bases from J, the junction kept 9 bases outside the gene matches. CDR3 sequence reads: CASSWPGQWKPLHF. CDR3 bases: TGTGCCAGCAGCTGGCCGGGACAGTGGAAACCCCTCCACTTT.

V usage is TRBV5-1 and J usage is TRBJ2-7; 7 bases align to TRBD1. In germline, CDR1 is SGHRS, CDR2 YFSETQ. V shed 4 bases, J shed 0 bases, and the junction held 7 bases outside the gene matches. This CDR3 is built from 15 residues. CDR3 loop: CASSGYRDSSYEQYF. The CDR3 nucleotides read TGCGCCAGCAGCGGATACCGGGACAGCTCCTACGAGCAGTACTTC.

This clone has a single count. The V call is TRBV6-6, the J call TRBJ2-5, with 11 bases fitting TRBD2. CDR3 length: 15 amino acids. Germline CDR1 is MNHNY and CDR2 is SVGAGI (reference sequence). Trimming cost V 6 bases and J 4 bases; bases outside gene matches: 7. The CDR3: CASSPIAGGGETQYF. The CDR3 DNA is TGTGCCAGCAGCCCCATAGCGGGAGGGGGAGAGACCCAGTACTTC.

This chain joins TRBV28 and TRBJ2-6; TRBD1 agrees at 8 bases. Germline CDR1 reads MDHEN; CDR2 reads SYDVKM. V gave up 10 bases and J gave up 0 bases; unmatched junction bases: 11. This CDR3 has 17 residues. CDR3 sequence: CATGSTGDSSGANVLTF. The CDR3 DNA follows: TGTGCCACCGGATCGACAGGGGATAGCTCTGGGGCCAACGTCCTGACTTTC.

V usage is TRBV7-8 and J usage is TRBJ1-5, with D unresolved. The ends were cut back, 0 bases at V and 5 bases at J, with 8 bases in the middle. The CDR3 spans 14 residues. CDR1 and CDR2 from the germline V gene are SGHVS and FQNEAQ. DNA for the CDR3: TGTGCCAGCAGCTTAGCGCGCATAGATCAGCCCCAGCATTTT. Residues: CASSLARIDQPQHF.

In this sample, this clone turned up once. The identical CDR3 is also encoded by other nucleotide sequences in the sample. The DNA for the CDR3 is TGTGCCAGCTCACCTCTCGGGGGTGGGGAGACCCAGTACTTC. This gives the protein CASSPLGGGETQYF. The genes are TRBV18 and TRBJ2-5, with D perhaps TRBD2 (6 bases). Germline CDR1 reads KGHSH; CDR2 reads LQKENI. The CDR3 has 14 amino acids. V lost 3 bases to trimming and J lost 5 bases, with 13 bases between them.

This chain joins TRBV10-3 and TRBJ2-2, with D unresolved. The CDR3 is made up of 14 amino acids. Germline-derived CDR1 and CDR2 are ENHRY and SYGVKD. V dropped 7 bases and J dropped 3 bases, with 12 bases sitting between them. CDR3 sequence (DNA): TGTGCCATCACTAGGATCGCGGACACCGGGGAGCTGTTTTTT. Protein: CAITRIADTGELFF.

The J gene is TRBJ2-7, the V gene TRBV5-5; possibly TRBD2 for D (7 bases). The V gene lost 6 bases and the J gene lost 0 bases, with 22 bases spanning the gap. From germline, CDR1 is SGHKS and CDR2 YYEKEE (reference sequence). This CDR3 is 17 amino acids long. The CDR3: CASIRTAAGAGSYEQYF. The CDR3 DNA reads TGTGCCAGCATCAGAACTGCCGCGGGGGCGGGCTCCTACGAGCAGTACTTC.

CDR3 bases: TGTGCCAGCAGTCACCCCACAGGGGGCGCTAAAGCGGTATCGGGCTATGGCTACACCTTC. It translates to CASSHPTGGAKAVSGYGYTF. This chain connects TRBV28 to TRBJ1-2; TRBD1 matches at 9 bases. The germline CDR1 and CDR2 sequences are MDHEN and SYDVKM. V dropped 5 bases and J dropped 4; count of bases not matched to a gene: 23. There are 20 residues in the CDR3.

The V gene is TRBV9, the J gene TRBJ2-1; D ambiguous. CDR3 length: 15 residues. The germline V and J ends were trimmed by 0 bases and 5 bases, with 12 bases remaining between them. Germline V gene data show CDR1 as SGDLS and CDR2 as YYNGEE. The chain's CDR3 is CASSVAASLNNEQFF. The CDR3 DNA sequence: TGTGCCAGCAGCGTAGCGGCTAGTCTCAACAATGAGCAGTTCTTC. Drawing the rest from reference TRBV9 and TRBJ2-1, the complete variable domain is DSGVTQTPKHLITATGQRVTLRCSPRSGDLSVYWYQQSLDQGLQFLIQYYNGEERAKGNILERFSAQQFPDLHSELNLSSLELGDSALYFCASSVAASLNNEQFFGPGTRLTVL.

The chain has TRBV7-2 and TRBJ2-7, with TRBD2 as a possible D gene (6 bases). This CDR3 has 14 amino acids. The ends were cut back, 2 bases at V and 4 bases at J, with 12 bases in the middle. Germline values: CDR1 SGHTA, CDR2 FQGNSA. The CDR3 reads CASSLQRRGYEQYF. The CDR3 nucleotides are TGTGCCAGCAGCTTACAGAGGAGGGGTTACGAGCAGTACTTC.

J is TRBJ1-2 and V is TRBV5-1; D unclear. This CDR3 comprises 19 residues. Germline CDR1 and CDR2: SGHRS and YFSETQ. V was trimmed by 0 bases and J by 2 bases, leaving 23 bases between them. The CDR3 nucleotides read TGCGCCAGCAGCTTGGGAGGGCCGGGGTATCTTCCCCCAAACTATGGCTACACCTTC. This codes for CASSLGGPGYLPPNYGYTF.

This chain links TRBV27 with TRBJ1-2; 9 nucleotides line up with TRBD1. Germline lookup yields CDR1 MNHEY and CDR2 SMNVEV (reference sequence). The CDR3 is 12 amino acids. V was clipped by 5 bases and J by 8 bases; unmatched bases: 3. CDR3 nucleotides: TGTGCCAGCAGTGGACAGGGGAAAGGCTACACCTTC. Its protein product is CASSGQGKGYTF.

The chain uses TRBV28 and TRBJ2-2; D ambiguous. The CDR3 runs 12 residues. The germline CDR1 and CDR2 sequences are MDHEN and SYDVKM. In DNA form, the CDR3 reads TGTGCTGGATACTCGAACACCGGGGAGCTGTTTTTT. This sequence encodes CAGYSNTGELFF.